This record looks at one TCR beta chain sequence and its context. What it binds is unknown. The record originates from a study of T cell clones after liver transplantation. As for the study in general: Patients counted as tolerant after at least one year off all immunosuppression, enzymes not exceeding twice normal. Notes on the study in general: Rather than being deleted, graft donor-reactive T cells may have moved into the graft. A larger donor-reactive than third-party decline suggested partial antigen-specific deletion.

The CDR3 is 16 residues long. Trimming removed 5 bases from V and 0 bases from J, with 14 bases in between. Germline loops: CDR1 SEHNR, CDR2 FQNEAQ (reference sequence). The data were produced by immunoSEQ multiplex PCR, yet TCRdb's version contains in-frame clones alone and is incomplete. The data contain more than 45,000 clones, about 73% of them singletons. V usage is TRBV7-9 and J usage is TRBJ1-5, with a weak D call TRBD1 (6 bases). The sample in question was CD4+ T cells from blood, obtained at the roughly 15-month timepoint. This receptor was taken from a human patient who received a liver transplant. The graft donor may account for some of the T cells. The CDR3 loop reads CASSLVRGNSNQPQHF. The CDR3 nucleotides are TGTGCCAGCAGCCTGGTCAGGGGAAATAGCAATCAGCCCCAGCATTTT.